The entry below gives a single T cell receptor (beta chain) sequence along with its context. Its antigen remains unknown. RNA, at roughly 0.45 to 1 ug, was reverse transcribed with random hexamers. Multiplex PCR with immunoSEQ amplified the TCR beta CDR3 across 54 Vbeta and 13 Jbeta. In TCRdb, the immunoSEQ multiplex PCR reads were re-called with MiXCR into one record per CDR3 protein. The sample holds 330,000 or so distinct CDR3 sequences, roughly 85% seen once. Sequencing of TCR beta drew on CD8+ and CD4+ T cells from blood. Negative isolation was used for CD8+ and CD4+ T cells and FACS enrichment for TEMRA cells. The data derive from a study of CD8 T cells in Susac syndrome. The study's findings and limits: In its TCR sequencing and HLA analysis, the study acknowledged that the number of individuals was relatively small.

The sequencing input was CD8+ T cells from PBMCs. The clonotype was recovered from a human donor with multiple sclerosis.

CDR3 bases: TGTGCCAGCAGTTTAGCTCTAGCGGGAGGGCCGAGTGAGCAGTTCTTC. Translated, it gives CASSLALAGGPSEQFF. This chain uses TRBV28 with TRBJ2-1, with TRBD2 matching 12 bases. After removal of 2 bases from V and 9 bases from J, the junction contained 8 bases not matched to a gene. Germline loops: CDR1 MDHEN, CDR2 SYDVKM. CDR3 size: 16 residues.